This T cell receptor beta chain was found in a study of OX40 agonist ivuxolimab in advanced cancers. Study-level background: The patients received ivuxolimab by intravenous route every 2 weeks at 0.01 to 10 mg/kg.

Clones were read by immunoSEQ multiplex PCR, and TCRdb kept only the in-frame ones, dropping some. The sample consists of 75,000 to 100,000 clones, around 86% of them appearing once. The CDR3 runs to 15 residues. The germline V gene has CDR1 SNHLY and CDR2 FYNNEI. V gave up 8 bases and J gave up 5 bases, with 19 bases separating them. The sample consisted of CD4+ or CD8+ T cells sorted from blood, taken in a trial of the OX40 agonist ivuxolimab. This receptor was obtained from an adult with an advanced solid tumor such as melanoma, head and neck, liver or kidney cancer. J is TRBJ2-1 and V is TRBV2; perhaps D is TRBD1 or TRBD2 (5 bases each). The CDR3 coding sequence is TGTGCCAGCGGGGGATGGGGCGTAGGAAACAATGAGCAGTTCTTC. It codes for CASGGWGVGNNEQFF.